The 16 T cell receptor beta chains given below trace back to one sample, sequenced in a study of cytomegalovirus exposure and HLA in healthy donors. The study ran its PCR with 60 Vbeta and 13 Jbeta primers. TCRdb's copy holds only in-frame clones and misses some; the assay was immunoSEQ multiplex PCR. The repertoire consists of about 140,000 clones, with approximately 73% occurring once and the leading ten covering 1% to 1.5%. The source material was PBMCs. Source of these receptors: a middle-aged woman in good health and CMV-seronegative.

This clone appeared a few times. The genes are TRBV6-1 and TRBJ2-7, with D possibly matching TRBD1 (6 bases). The CDR3 covers 16 residues. The germline CDR1 and CDR2 sequences are MNHNS and SASEGT. Trimming pared 4 bases from V and 9 bases from J, leaving 25 bases between. The CDR3 is CASSGSYRDTRFSQYF. DNA of the CDR3: TGTGCCAGCAGTGGCTCGTACCGGGACACGAGATTTTCGCAGTACTTC.

CDR3 region: CASSQEPGGDEKLFF. The DNA of the CDR3 is TGCGCCAGCAGCCAAGAGCCAGGGGGTGACGAAAAACTGTTTTTT. The chain uses TRBV4-1 and TRBJ1-4; TRBD1 aligns across 7 bases. The ends lost 0 bases at V and 8 bases at J; junction bases unmatched: 6. The CDR3 has 15 amino acids. CDR1 is MGHRA and CDR2 is YSYEKL in the germline V gene.

The rearrangement joins TRBV6-6 to TRBJ1-3; 8 bases match TRBD1. CDR1 and CDR2 from the germline V gene are MNHNY and SVGAGI (reference sequence). V shed 7 bases, J shed 3 bases, and the junction held 8 bases outside the gene matches. This CDR3 spans 15 amino acids. CDR3 bases: TGTGCCAGCACCGACAGGGGAAGACGTGGAAACACCATATATTTT. Protein sequence: CASTDRGRRGNTIYF.

This clone was seen a few times. This rearrangement joins TRBV9 to TRBJ2-7; TRBD2 aligns across 10 bases. The V gene's germline CDR1 is SGDLS and CDR2 YYNGEE. The length of the CDR3 is 16 residues. After removal of 1 base from V and 1 base from J, the junction contained 5 bases not matched to a gene. CDR3 DNA sequence: TGTGCCAGCAGCGTACTAGCGGGGGCTGAGTCCTACGAGCAGTACTTC. Its translation is CASSVLAGAESYEQYF.

This clone appeared a single time. This rearrangement joins TRBV29-1 to TRBJ1-1, with 9 bases fitting TRBD1. Germline V gives CDR1 SQVTM, CDR2 ANQGSEA. V was pared by 7 bases and J by 0 bases, with 9 bases of the junction left unmatched. This CDR3 spans 15 amino acids. DNA for the CDR3: TGCAGCGCAGGTGGAGGACAGGGGATGAACACTGAAGCTTTCTTT. Translating it yields CSAGGGQGMNTEAFF.

The V call is TRBV4-1, the J call TRBJ2-1; a possible D gene is TRBD2 (7 bases). CDR1 and CDR2 (germline): MGHRA, YSYEKL. CDR3 length: 18 residues. V was cut by 2 bases and J by 5 bases, with 22 bases left in between. CDR3 DNA sequence: TGCGCCAGCAGCCAACAAACTGTTTGGGGGGGGCGCGACAATGAGCAGTTCTTC. It codes for CASSQQTVWGGRDNEQFF.

J is TRBJ1-5 and V is TRBV25-1; 8 bases map to TRBD1. The CDR3 loop spans 14 amino acids. V was pared by 8 bases and J by 5 bases, with 8 bases of the junction left unmatched. Germline-derived CDR1 and CDR2 are MGHDK and SYGVNS. The chain's CDR3 is CASSDRGVDQPQHF. In nucleotides, the CDR3 is TGTGCCAGCTCTGACAGGGGTGTGGATCAGCCCCAGCATTTT.

The genes are TRBV6-1 and TRBJ1-1; perhaps TRBD1 as D (5 bases). The CDR3 contains 13 residues. The germline CDR1 and CDR2 sequences are MNHNS and SASEGT. Trimming removed 6 bases from V and 2 bases from J, with 10 bases in between. The chain's CDR3 is CASRGHINTEAFF. DNA of the CDR3: TGTGCCAGCAGGGGGCACATCAACACTGAAGCTTTCTTT.

The chain employs TRBV28 and TRBJ1-2; 8 positions match TRBD1. J was trimmed by 8 bases and V by 6 bases; bases with no gene match: 8. The CDR3 covers 13 residues. The V gene's germline CDR1 is MDHEN and CDR2 SYDVKM. DNA of the CDR3: TGTGCCAGCAGAGAAGGACAGGGTGGAGGCTACACCTTC. Its protein is CASREGQGGGYTF.

This clone was counted between two and nine times. V usage is TRBV6-4 and J usage is TRBJ1-1; 8 bases fit TRBD1. Trimming took 5 bases from V and 3 from J; bases not matched to a gene: 2. Germline values: CDR1 MRHNA, CDR2 SNTAGT. The CDR3 totals 13 residues. The CDR3 bases are TGTGCCAGCAGTAAGGACAGGGACACTGAAGCTTTCTTT. Protein sequence: CASSKDRDTEAFF.

V and J are TRBV6-4 and TRBJ1-2; weak D call: TRBD1 (5 bases). V lost 2 bases to trimming and J lost 6 bases, with 19 bases between them. The CDR3 is 16 amino acids. Germline V gives CDR1 MRHNA, CDR2 SNTAGT. The CDR3 sequence is CASSDTAQGGWDGYTF. CDR3 bases: TGTGCCAGCAGTGACACGGCGCAGGGAGGGTGGGATGGCTACACCTTC.

This clone appeared once. The genes are TRBV19 and TRBJ2-5; TRBD2 matches at 12 bases. This CDR3 is built from 14 residues. V dropped 4 bases and J dropped 5; count of bases not matched to a gene: 2. Per the germline V gene, CDR1 is LNHDA and CDR2 is SQIVND (reference sequence). In DNA, the CDR3 is TGTGCCAGTAGTAGCACTAGCGGGGGGGAGACCCAGTACTTC. Translated, it gives CASSSTSGGETQYF.

This rearrangement joins TRBV6-1 to TRBJ1-5; 7 bases map to TRBD1. The CDR3 is 15 residues long. J gave up 4 bases and V 6 bases, and 9 bases lay outside the gene matches. Germline values: CDR1 MNHNS, CDR2 SASEGT. Here the CDR3 reads CASRRDSYSNQPQHF. The CDR3 bases are TGTGCCAGCAGAAGGGACAGTTATTCAAATCAGCCCCAGCATTTT.

The chain recombines TRBV6-5 with TRBJ2-2; TRBD1 matches at 9 bases. The CDR3 is made up of 14 amino acids. The ends lost 8 bases at V and 5 bases at J; junction bases unmatched: 6. In germline, CDR1 is MNHEY, CDR2 SVGAGI. The CDR3 sequence: CASQGQGGTGELFF. The CDR3 nucleotides read TGTGCCAGCCAGGGACAGGGTGGGACCGGGGAGCTGTTTTTT.

Concerning this clone: The junction departs from the called germline gene at one end, perhaps through a read error. The V and J genes are TRBV7-9 and TRBJ1-2, with TRBD1 matching over 8 bases. This CDR3 has 15 residues. CDR1 SEHNR and CDR2 FQNEAQ come from the germline V gene (reference sequence). The DNA of the CDR3 is TGTTCCAGCAGCTTAGGGACAGGAAAAAGCTATGGCTACACCTTC. Translation: CSSSLGTGKSYGYTF. Drawing the rest from reference TRBV7-9 and TRBJ1-2, the complete variable domain is DTGVSQNPRHKITKRGQNVTFRCDPISEHNRLYWYRQTLGQGPEFLTYFQNEAQLEKSRLLSDRFSAERPKGSFSTLEIQRTEQGDSAMYLCSSSLGTGKSYGYTFGSGTRLTVV.

The rearrangement links TRBV19 to TRBJ2-5; possible D gene TRBD1, 6 bases. The CDR3 runs to 15 residues. Trimming left V 6 bases short and J 4 bases short, with 18 bases between. The germline gives CDR1 LNHDA, CDR2 SQIVND (reference sequence). The CDR3 region is CASRKGGVGGETQYF. The DNA of the CDR3 is TGTGCCAGTAGGAAAGGTGGGGTAGGGGGAGAGACCCAGTACTTC. Complete variable domain (other parts from reference TRBV19 and TRBJ2-5): DGGITQSPKYLFRKEGQNVTLSCEQNLNHDAMYWYRQDPGQGLRLIYYSQIVNDFQKGDIAEGYSVSREKKESFPLTVTSAQKNPTAFYLCASRKGGVGGETQYFGPGTRLLVL.